A selection of T cell receptor beta chains follows, all from one sample in a study of blood T cell repertoires in COVID-19. Profiling relied on immunoSEQ multiplex PCR, and the TCRdb table lists in-frame clones only, not all of them. The profile shows just over 150,000 clones, roughly 80% of them singletons. Sample: peripheral blood. These receptors came from a man aged 60-69 years with acute or convalescent COVID-19. The CDR3 runs from the conserved cysteine through the conserved F or W. The order of the fields is V gene, clone size, J gene, D gene, CDR3 protein, CDR3 DNA. A D gene is named only where the DNA matches it firmly. Some rows have no size entry. The others give once, few or many, or a class for an expanded clone.

>TRBV27|NA|TRBJ2-3|TRBD2
CASSLWGGGYTSTDTQYF
TGTGCCAGCAGCCTTTGGGGCGGGGGTTACACTAGCACAGATACGCAGTATTTT
>TRBV3-1/TRBV3-2|NA|TRBJ1-6|NA
CASRQAYNSPLHF
TGTGCCAGCAGGCAGGCGTATAATTCACCCCTCCACTTT
>TRBV20-1|NA|TRBJ2-7|TRBD1
CSASPGQGAYEQYF
TGCAGTGCTAGTCCGGGACAGGGGGCCTACGAGCAGTACTTC
>TRBV4-1|NA|TRBJ1-5|NA
CASSQEGLSNQPQHF
TGCGCCAGCAGCCAAGAGGGGCTTAGCAATCAGCCCCAGCATTTT
>TRBV7-9|NA|TRBJ2-5|TRBD1
CASSLTSGGGETQYF
TGTGCCAGCAGCTTAACTTCAGGGGGCGGGGAGACCCAGTACTTC
>TRBV4-1|NA|TRBJ2-7|TRBD1
CASSSGQGAKAYEQYF
TGCGCCAGCAGCTCGGGACAGGGGGCCAAAGCCTACGAGCAGTACTTC
>TRBV6-5|NA|TRBJ2-3|TRBD2
CASRRTGGPTDTQYF
TGTGCCAGCAGACGGACGGGGGGGCCAACAGATACGCAGTATTTT
>TRBV6-5|NA|TRBJ2-7|NA
CASNDGGEQYF
TGTGCCAGCAACGACGGGGGCGAGCAGTACTTC
>TRBV5-1|once|TRBJ2-6|TRBD2
CASSLRAGSSGANVLTF
TGCGCCAGCAGCTTGAGAGCGGGAAGCTCTGGGGCCAACGTCCTGACTTTC
>TRBV6-2/TRBV6-3|NA|TRBJ2-3|TRBD2
CASSYWGSSGGADTQYF
TGTGCCAGCAGTTACTGGGGCTCTAGCGGAGGAGCAGATACGCAGTATTTT
>TRBV7-2|few|TRBJ1-4|NA
CASSFGGSGPTNEKLFF
TGTGCCAGCAGCTTTGGGGGGTCGGGACCGACTAATGAAAAACTGTTTTTT
>TRBV11-3|NA|TRBJ1-5|NA
CASSITRDSNQPQHF
TGTGCCAGCAGCATTACCCGGGACTCAAATCAGCCCCAGCATTTT
>TRBV2|NA|TRBJ2-3|TRBD1
CASSRQGAREDTQYF
TGTGCCAGCAGCCGACAGGGGGCGCGTGAAGATACGCAGTATTTT
>TRBV2|few|TRBJ1-1|NA
CASSETGTQNTEAFF
TGTGCCAGCAGTGAAACGGGGACACAGAACACTGAAGCTTTCTTT
>TRBV11-3|NA|TRBJ1-5|NA
CASSLRGTPGPQHF
TGTGCCAGCAGCCTCCGGGGGACCCCCGGGCCCCAGCATTTT
>TRBV5-1|NA|TRBJ2-7|NA
CASKKAGWYEQYF
TGCGCCAGCAAGAAAGCTGGTTGGTACGAGCAGTACTTC
>TRBV11-3|once|TRBJ2-2|NA
CASSFGSGELFF
TGTGCCAGCAGCTTCGGGTCCGGGGAGCTGTTTTTT
>TRBV20-1|NA|TRBJ2-1|TRBD2
CSASWAGGHSNEQFF
TGCAGTGCTAGTTGGGCGGGAGGGCACTCCAATGAGCAGTTCTTC
>TRBV5-1|NA|TRBJ2-7|NA
CASSLGTPLEQYF
TGCGCCAGCAGCCTCGGGACACCTCTGGAGCAGTACTTC
>TRBV5-1|few|TRBJ1-6|NA
CASSPGGDPYNSPLHF
TGCGCCAGCAGCCCGGGCGGGGATCCATATAATTCACCCCTCCACTTT
>TRBV11-2|NA|TRBJ2-6|NA
CASSFGAPSGANVLTF
TGTGCCAGCAGCTTTGGGGCCCCCTCTGGGGCCAACGTCCTGACTTTC
>TRBV6-5|NA|TRBJ2-2|NA
CASSYSRDSRPGELFF
TGTGCCAGCAGTTACTCTCGGGACTCCCGCCCCGGGGAGCTGTTTTTT
>TRBV5-1|NA|TRBJ1-3|TRBD1
CASSSGQGSGNTIYF
TGCGCCAGCAGCTCGGGACAGGGCTCTGGAAACACCATATATTTT
>TRBV6-1|few|TRBJ1-6|NA
CASSESGRSPLHF
TGTGCCAGCAGTGAATCGGGTAGATCACCCCTCCACTTT
>TRBV7-2|few|TRBJ1-1|NA
CASSLRPQGGNTEAFF
TGTGCCAGCAGCTTAAGACCCCAGGGAGGGAACACTGAAGCTTTCTTT
>TRBV7-9|once|TRBJ1-4|NA
CASSSSNQGLHEKLFF
TGTGCCAGCAGCTCTAGTAATCAGGGATTACATGAAAAACTGTTTTTT
>TRBV4-3|NA|TRBJ2-2|NA
CASSQDWVARFPGELFF
TGCGCCAGCAGCCAAGATTGGGTAGCGAGGTTCCCCGGGGAGCTGTTTTTT
>TRBV11-2|NA|TRBJ1-2|NA
CASSSDSFGYTF
TGTGCCAGCAGCTCGGACAGTTTTGGCTACACCTTC
>TRBV19|NA|TRBJ2-1|NA
CASRRGGSTGNEQFF
TGTGCCAGTAGACGAGGGGGATCTACTGGGAATGAGCAGTTCTTC
>TRBV29-1|NA|TRBJ1-2|NA
CSVDLPNYGYTF
TGCAGCGTTGACCTCCCTAACTATGGCTACACCTTC
>TRBV10-3|NA|TRBJ2-1|TRBD2
CAISGRAGGGGNEQFF
TGTGCCATCAGTGGAAGAGCGGGGGGCGGAGGTAATGAGCAGTTCTTC
>TRBV11-3|few|TRBJ2-5|NA
CASSPVWGPRETQYF
TGTGCCAGCAGCCCCGTTTGGGGGCCAAGGGAGACCCAGTACTTC
>TRBV5-4|NA|TRBJ2-7|NA
CASSRDSWYEQYF
TGTGCCAGCAGCAGGGACTCCTGGTACGAGCAGTACTTC
>TRBV24-1|NA|TRBJ1-5|NA
CATSAGNQPQHF
TGTGCCACCAGTGCAGGGAACCAGCCCCAGCATTTT